The clone carrying this TCR beta chain was counted a few times. The antigen is not known. The sample belongs to a study of vaccination and CD4 T cells after COVID-19. In the study overall: Four females and six males made up the convalescents, two of whom were Hispanic. In culture, cells were exposed to overlapping spike peptides from SARS-CoV-2, HCoV-NL63, HCoV-OC43 and HCoV-229E.

Oncomine TCR Beta short-read sequencing was applied to DNA from cultured CD4+ T cells. Via MiXCR, TCRdb re-called the PCR reads, giving one row per CDR3 protein. The data contain around 8,200 distinct CDR3 sequences, less than 35% of them seen just once; the ten biggest clones take up more than 25%. Treatment indicated: roughly nine-day PBMC culture with coronavirus spike peptide pools or control peptides (ViraFEST assay). The V end lost 0 bases, the J end lost 5 bases, and 10 bases lay between the germline ends. The CDR3 has 14 amino acids. The V gene's germline CDR1 is MNHEY and CDR2 SVGAGI. V and J are TRBV6-5 and TRBJ2-5; D is perhaps TRBD2 (5 bases). This receptor was obtained from a human donor with COVID-19. The sequenced sample consisted of cultured CD4+ T cells from blood. DNA of the CDR3: TGTGCCAGCAGTTACTCACTAGTTAGTGAGACCCAGTACTTC. Its protein product is CASSYSLVSETQYF.